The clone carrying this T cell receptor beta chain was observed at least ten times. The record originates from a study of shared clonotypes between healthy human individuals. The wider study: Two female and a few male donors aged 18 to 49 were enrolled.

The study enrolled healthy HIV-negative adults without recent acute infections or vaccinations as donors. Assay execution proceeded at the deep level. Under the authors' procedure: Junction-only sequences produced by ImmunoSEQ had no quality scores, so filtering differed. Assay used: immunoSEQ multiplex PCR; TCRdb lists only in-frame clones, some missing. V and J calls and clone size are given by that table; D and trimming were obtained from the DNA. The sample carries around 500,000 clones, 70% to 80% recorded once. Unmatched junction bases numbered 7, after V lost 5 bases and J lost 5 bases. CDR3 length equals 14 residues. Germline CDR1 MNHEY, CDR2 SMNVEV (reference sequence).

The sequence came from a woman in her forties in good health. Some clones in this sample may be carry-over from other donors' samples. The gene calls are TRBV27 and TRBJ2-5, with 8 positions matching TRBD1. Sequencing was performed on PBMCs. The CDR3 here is CASSRDRLAETQYF. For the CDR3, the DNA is TGTGCCAGCAGTAGGGACAGGTTAGCGGAGACCCAGTACTTC.